This TCR beta chain came from a study of blood T cell repertoires in COVID-19. Study-level information: In each case, the material was cDNA or gDNA derived from T cells, B-cell-depleted T cells, or PBMCs.

Assay used: immunoSEQ multiplex PCR; TCRdb lists only in-frame clones, some missing. Of about 300,000 clones in the sample, more than 75% were seen once. Regarding this clone: This specimen includes other DNA sequences encoding the same CDR3.

CDR3 length: 15 amino acids. V was clipped by 2 bases and J by 0 bases, with 9 bases between them. Germline-derived CDR1 and CDR2 are SGDLS and YYNGEE. Source material: peripheral blood. The sequence was obtained from a woman between 45 and 60 years old with acute or convalescent COVID-19. The chain recombines TRBV9 with TRBJ2-1; D ambiguous. For the CDR3, the DNA is TGTGCCAGCAGCGTGACTGGTGGCTCCTACAATGAGCAGTTCTTC. Amino acids: CASSVTGGSYNEQFF. Supplemented by reference TRBV9 and TRBJ2-1, the full variable domain reads DSGVTQTPKHLITATGQRVTLRCSPRSGDLSVYWYQQSLDQGLQFLIQYYNGEERAKGNILERFSAQQFPDLHSELNLSSLELGDSALYFCASSVTGGSYNEQFFGPGTRLTVL.